The next 14 T cell receptor beta chains were all read from a single sample in a study of shared clonotypes between healthy human individuals (dated by TCRdb to the early 2020s). Libraries were built with the immunoSEQ multiplex PCR assay. TCRdb stores this immuneACCESS table with in-frame sequences only. Part of the clones is absent; in the studies checked, under half of the shortfall reflects unresolved V genes, and no reason is known for the rest. The sample data list fewer than 600,000 clones, and roughly four fifths of these were observed just once. The leading ten clones occupy approximately 12% of the sample. Sequencing used PBMCs. Source of these receptors: a woman aged 40-49 years in good health. Some clones in this sample may be carry-over from other donors' samples.

This chain joins TRBV6-5 and TRBJ2-5, with D tentatively TRBD1 (6 bases). Germline V gives CDR1 MNHEY, CDR2 SVGAGI. The CDR3 spans 12 residues. With 6 bases removed from V and 5 bases from J, the gap between germline ends came to 10 bases. CDR3 coding DNA: TGTGCCAGCAGAGGACAGACGGAGACCCAGTACTTC. It translates to CASRGQTETQYF.

This clone came up once. The V and J genes are TRBV12-5 and TRBJ2-1; perhaps D is TRBD1 or TRBD2 (5 bases each). CDR3 length equals 13 residues. V lost 5 bases, J lost 10 bases, and 15 bases lay in between. Germline V gene sequence: CDR1 LGHNT, CDR2 FRNRAP. The CDR3 DNA reads TGTGCTAGTGGTCAGGGAGTCGGCAGGGAGCAGTTCTTC. It specifies CASGQGVGREQFF.

The chain combines TRBV7-8 with TRBJ2-3; D ambiguous. With 1 base removed from V and 3 bases from J, the gap between germline ends came to 5 bases. CDR1 is SGHVS, CDR2 FQNEAQ, per germline. There are 13 residues in the CDR3. CDR3 loop: CASSLGRTDTQYF. CDR3 nucleotides: TGTGCCAGCAGCTTAGGTAGAACAGATACGCAGTATTTT.

The gene calls are TRBV6-6 and TRBJ1-5; the D gene is possibly TRBD1 (5 bases). V lost 8 bases to trimming and J lost 7 bases, with 15 bases between them. Germline assignment: CDR1 MNHNY and CDR2 SVGAGI (reference sequence). The length of the CDR3 is 13 residues. Written as DNA, the CDR3 is TGTGCCAGCGTTAGACAGCAGGGACAGCCCCAGCATTTT. Translating it yields CASVRQQGQPQHF.

The genes are TRBV10-3 and TRBJ1-2; D is undetermined. Germline V gene sequence: CDR1 ENHRY, CDR2 SYGVKD. V was clipped by 0 bases and J by 8 bases, with 10 bases between them. CDR3 length: 13 residues. The CDR3 coding sequence is TGTGCCATCAGTGAGTCGTTTGTGGTCGGCTACACCTTC. Translating it yields CAISESFVVGYTF.

The table lists this clone with many counts. This CDR3 is also generated by other DNA sequences in the sample. The rearrangement uses TRBV2 and TRBJ1-2; D gene unclear. V lost 6 bases and J lost 1, with 6 bases in between. This CDR3 has 12 residues. From germline, CDR1 is SNHLY and CDR2 FYNNEI. The CDR3 nucleotides read TGTGCCAGCAGGGGCAGTAACTATGGCTACACCTTC. Its translation: CASRGSNYGYTF.

This chain uses TRBV2 with TRBJ2-3, with a possible D match to TRBD1 (5 bases). This CDR3 has 13 residues. Germline CDR1 and CDR2: SNHLY and FYNNEI. Trimming stripped 7 bases from V and 1 base from J, with 9 bases between. The CDR3 is CASTGQGTDTQYF. CDR3 coding DNA: TGTGCCAGCACAGGGCAGGGCACAGATACGCAGTATTTT.

At least ten counts were recorded for this clone. This sequence joins TRBV7-9 and TRBJ2-2, with TRBD2 matching 8 bases. CDR1 SEHNR and CDR2 FQNEAQ come from the germline V gene (reference sequence). Trimming at V came to 6 bases and at J to 0 bases, leaving 6 bases not matched to a gene. This CDR3 has 16 amino acids. This chain's CDR3 is CASRATSGPNTGELFF. CDR3 nucleotide sequence: TGTGCCAGCAGGGCCACTAGCGGACCGAACACCGGGGAGCTGTTTTTT.

The chain links TRBV6-5 to TRBJ1-2; no reliable D call. The V end lost 2 bases, the J end lost 0 bases, and 10 bases lay between the germline ends. This CDR3 spans 15 amino acids. CDR1 and CDR2 from the germline V gene are MNHEY and SVGAGI. Written as DNA, the CDR3 is TGTGCCAGCAGTTACACGACAAGGACTAACTATGGCTACACCTTC. Amino acids: CASSYTTRTNYGYTF.

The chain joins TRBV4-1 to TRBJ2-3; D possibly corresponds to TRBD2 (6 bases). CDR1 and CDR2 from the germline V gene are MGHRA and YSYEKL. Trimming removed 6 bases from V and 2 bases from J, with 12 bases in between. This CDR3 comprises 14 residues. The CDR3 nucleotides are TGCGCCAGCAGGGTGCGGGATTTCACAGATACGCAGTATTTT. This translates into CASRVRDFTDTQYF.

The chain recombines TRBV9 with TRBJ1-5; the D gene is possibly TRBD1 (5 bases). With 0 bases removed from V and 0 bases from J, the gap between germline ends came to 7 bases. The CDR3 totals 15 residues. The germline V gene has CDR1 SGDLS and CDR2 YYNGEE. CDR3 protein: CASSVGQFSNQPQHF. As DNA, the CDR3 is TGTGCCAGCAGCGTAGGACAGTTTAGCAATCAGCCCCAGCATTTT. The full variable domain, rest sourced from reference TRBV9 and TRBJ1-5, is DSGVTQTPKHLITATGQRVTLRCSPRSGDLSVYWYQQSLDQGLQFLIQYYNGEERAKGNILERFSAQQFPDLHSELNLSSLELGDSALYFCASSVGQFSNQPQHFGDGTRLSIL.

At least ten counts were recorded for this clone. The chain combines TRBV7-6 with TRBJ2-1; possibly TRBD2 for D (6 bases). The CDR3 runs 14 residues. Trimming shortened V by 2 bases and J by 4 bases, and 9 bases separated the two germline ends. CDR1 and CDR2 from the germline V gene are SGHVS and FNYEAQ. The CDR3 coding sequence is TGTGCCAGCAGCTTAACGGGAGTTTACAATGAGCAGTTCTTC. Translating gives CASSLTGVYNEQFF.

As regards this clone: It differs at one base from a far larger clone, so likely a read error. This sample includes further DNA sequences coding for the same CDR3. The V and J genes are TRBV28 and TRBJ1-4, with a weak D call TRBD1 (6 bases). Germline V lookup: CDR1 MDHEN, CDR2 SYDVKM. The CDR3 is 15 residues long. The DNA of the CDR3 is TGTGCCAGCAACCTCAACGGGCAGGGGAGTGAAAAGCTGTTTTTT. Protein: CASNLNGQGSEKLFF. The full variable domain, with the rest looked up from reference TRBV28 and TRBJ1-4, is DVKVTQSSRYLVKRTGEKVFLECVQDMDHENMFWYRQDPGLGLRLIYFSYDVKMKEKGDIPEGYSVSREKKERFSLILESASTNQTSMYLCASNLNGQGSEKLFFGSGTQLSVL.

The chain has TRBV4-3 and TRBJ1-1; D is undetermined. The germline CDR1 and CDR2 sequences are LGHNA and YSLEER. The ends were cut back, 4 bases at V and 3 bases at J, with 15 bases in the middle. This CDR3 comprises 15 residues. The chain's CDR3 is CASSRLANAYTEAFF. CDR3 in DNA: TGCGCCAGCAGCCGACTGGCAAACGCTTACACTGAAGCTTTCTTT.